The rows below give T cell receptor beta chains drawn from one sample of a study of cytomegalovirus exposure and HLA in healthy donors. TCRdb's copy holds only in-frame clones and misses some; the assay was immunoSEQ multiplex PCR. The sample has over 150,000 clones, 80% to 85% seen once. Sequencing was carried out using PBMCs. These receptors all stem from a male donor in good health and CMV-seropositive. Both conserved end residues are part of each CDR3. A D gene is named only where the DNA matches it firmly. Part of the rows lack a size; the others show once, few, many or a class for expanded clones.

CASSPILSWTNEKLFF	TGTGCCAGCAGCCCGATCTTGAGTTGGACTAATGAAAAACTGTTTTTT	TRBJ1-4	.	TRBV7-6	.
CASTSSSYEQYF	TGTGCCAGCACCTCCAGCTCCTACGAGCAGTACTTC	TRBJ2-7	.	TRBV28	.
CASSSQGAVETQYF	TGTGCCAGCAGCTCACAGGGGGCGGTGGAGACCCAGTACTTC	TRBJ2-5	.	TRBV5-4	TRBD1
CASSLVSTGDGYTF	TGCGCCAGCAGCTTGGTCAGCACGGGAGATGGCTACACCTTC	TRBJ1-2	few	TRBV5-1	.
CASSIIQGGTGELFF	TGTGCCAGTAGTATAATACAGGGGGGCACCGGGGAGCTGTTTTTT	TRBJ2-2	.	TRBV19	TRBD1
CASSVVAGGYTDTQYF	TGTGCCAGCAGCGTCGTAGCGGGGGGCTACACAGATACGCAGTATTTT	TRBJ2-3	.	TRBV9	TRBD2
CASTPIDRTSGGNRETQYF	TGTGCCAGCACTCCCATTGACCGGACTAGCGGGGGGAACCGAGAGACCCAGTACTTC	TRBJ2-5	.	TRBV2	TRBD2
CASSSVDRATEAFF	TGCGCCAGCAGCAGCGTCGACAGGGCCACTGAAGCTTTCTTT	TRBJ1-1	.	TRBV5-1	TRBD1
CASSDTLGADEQFF	TGTGCCAGTAGTGATACGCTTGGGGCCGATGAGCAGTTCTTC	TRBJ2-1	.	TRBV19	.
CSATSHDEQYF	TGCAGTGCTACTAGTCATGACGAGCAGTACTTC	TRBJ2-7	.	TRBV20-1	.
CASSLAGGSYGYTF	TGTGCCAGCAGCTTGGCCGGGGGGAGCTATGGCTACACCTTC	TRBJ1-2	once	TRBV5-4	.
CAIRRGAQDTQYF	TGTGCCATCCGGCGGGGGGCGCAAGATACGCAGTATTTT	TRBJ2-3	.	TRBV5-4	TRBD2
CASSPGVAGFQETQYF	TGTGCCAGCAGCCCGGGAGTAGCGGGCTTCCAAGAGACCCAGTACTTC	TRBJ2-5	.	TRBV5-8	TRBD2
CASTRGGASYEQYF	TGTGCCAGCACCCGAGGGGGGGCCTCCTACGAGCAGTACTTC	TRBJ2-7	.	TRBV28	.
CSARFGTNYSPLHF	TGCAGCGCACGATTCGGGACTAATTATTCACCCCTCCACTTT	TRBJ1-6	.	TRBV29-1	.
CASSPDRGTSYGYTF	TGTGCCAGCTCACCAGACAGGGGGACGTCCTATGGCTACACCTTC	TRBJ1-2	once	TRBV18	TRBD1
CASSSMYTEAFF	TGTGCCAGCAGCTCCATGTACACTGAAGCTTTCTTT	TRBJ1-1	.	TRBV7-2	.
CASSLSGTSGSSEYF	TGTGCCAGCAGTTTATCGGGGACTAGCGGGTCCAGTGAGTACTTC	TRBJ2-7	.	TRBV27	TRBD2
CAWVSGVNQPQHF	TGTGCCTGGGTCTCAGGGGTCAATCAGCCCCAGCATTTT	TRBJ1-5	once	TRBV30	.
CASSIFQGENQPQHF	TGTGCCAGTAGTATCTTTCAGGGGGAAAATCAGCCCCAGCATTTT	TRBJ1-5	.	TRBV19	TRBD1
CASSRGIFGHQPQHF	TGCGCCAGCAGCCGAGGGATTTTCGGCCATCAGCCCCAGCATTTT	TRBJ1-5	few	TRBV4-1	.
CASSLGLAALSSYEQYF	TGCGCCAGCAGCTTGGGACTAGCGGCACTCTCCTCCTACGAGCAGTACTTC	TRBJ2-7	.	TRBV5-1	TRBD2
CASSSLGNTEAFF	TGTGCCAGCAGCTCGCTCGGGAACACTGAAGCTTTCTTT	TRBJ1-1	.	TRBV6-5	.
CASSYTSGSITGELFF	TGTGCCAGCAGTTATACTAGCGGGAGCATCACCGGGGAGCTGTTTTTT	TRBJ2-2	.	TRBV28	TRBD2